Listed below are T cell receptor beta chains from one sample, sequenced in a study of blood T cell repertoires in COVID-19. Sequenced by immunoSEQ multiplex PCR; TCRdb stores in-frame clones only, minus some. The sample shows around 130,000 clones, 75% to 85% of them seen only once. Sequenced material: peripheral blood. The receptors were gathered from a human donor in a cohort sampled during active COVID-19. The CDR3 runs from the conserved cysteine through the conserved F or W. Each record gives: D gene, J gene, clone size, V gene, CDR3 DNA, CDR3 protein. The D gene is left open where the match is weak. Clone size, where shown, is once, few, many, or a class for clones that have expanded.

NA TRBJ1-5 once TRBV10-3 TGTGCCATCAGTGGGAACAGGGATCAGCCCCAGCATTTT CAISGNRDQPQHF
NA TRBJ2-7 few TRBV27 TGTGCCAGCAGTGTCAGGGTTAGCTCCTACGAGCAGTACTTC CASSVRVSSYEQYF
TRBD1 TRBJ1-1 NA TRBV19 TGTGCCAGTAGTATACAGCCGGGACAGGGGGCGGATGAAGCTTTCTTT CASSIQPGQGADEAFF
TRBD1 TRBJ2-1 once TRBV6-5 TGTGCCAGCAGTTACGGACAGGGGACCGACAATGAGCAGTTCTTC CASSYGQGTDNEQFF
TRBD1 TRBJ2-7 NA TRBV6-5 TGTGCCAGCAGCTACAGTCCGACAGGGGCCGAGCAGTACTTC CASSYSPTGAEQYF
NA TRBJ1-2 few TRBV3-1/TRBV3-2 TGTGCCAGCAGCCAAGATTGGCAGGGGTTCTATGGCTACACCTTC CASSQDWQGFYGYTF
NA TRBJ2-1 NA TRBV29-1 TGCAGCGCTGCGACACCGCGCTACAATGAGCAGTTCTTC CSAATPRYNEQFF
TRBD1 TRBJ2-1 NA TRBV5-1 TGCGCCAGCAGGGTTACAGGGGGCTTGGCGTACAATGAGCAGTTCTTC CASRVTGGLAYNEQFF
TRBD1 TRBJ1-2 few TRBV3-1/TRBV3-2 TGTGCCAGCAGCCAAGGGACAGGCCACAACTATGGCTACACCTTC CASSQGTGHNYGYTF
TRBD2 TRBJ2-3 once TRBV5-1 TGCGCCAGCAGCCCCGGGACTAGCGGGGGGGCCATGGCGGATACGCAGTATTTT CASSPGTSGGAMADTQYF
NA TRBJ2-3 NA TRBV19 TGTGCCAGTAGTATAGCGGGGAGCACAGATACGCAGTATTTT CASSIAGSTDTQYF
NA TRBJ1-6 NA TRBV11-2 TGTGCCAGCAGCTACAGAGGGAATAATTCACCCCTCCACTTT CASSYRGNNSPLHF
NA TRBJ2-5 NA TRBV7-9 TGTGCCAGCAGCGGTCTTGGGGGCTACCAAGAGACCCAGTACTTC CASSGLGGYQETQYF
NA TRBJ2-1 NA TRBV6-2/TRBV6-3 TGTGCCAGCAGTTACCCCTCCGGGACACCCTACAATGAGCAGTTCTTC CASSYPSGTPYNEQFF
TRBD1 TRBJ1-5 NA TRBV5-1 TGCGCCAGCAGCAAAGGGACAGGGGAAAGTAATCAGCCCCAGCATTTT CASSKGTGESNQPQHF
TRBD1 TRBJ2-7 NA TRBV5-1 TGCGCCAGCAGCCAATCGGGACAGTTATACGAGCAGTACTTC CASSQSGQLYEQYF
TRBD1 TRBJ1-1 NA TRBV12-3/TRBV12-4 TGTGCCAGCAGCCCGCTAACAGGGGCTGAAGCTTTCTTT CASSPLTGAEAFF
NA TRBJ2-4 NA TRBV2 TGTGCCAGCAGTGAAGTGCGAGGAGTAAACATTCAGTACTTC CASSEVRGVNIQYF
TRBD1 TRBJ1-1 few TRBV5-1 TGCGCCAGCAGCCGGGACAGGTCCCGATTGACTGAAGCTTTCTTT CASSRDRSRLTEAFF
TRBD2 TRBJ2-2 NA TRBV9 TGTGCCAGCAGCACCCGGTGGCTAGCGGGGGAGAACACCGGGGAGCTGTTTTTT CASSTRWLAGENTGELFF
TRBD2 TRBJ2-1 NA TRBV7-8 TGTGCCAGCAGCTTATGGCTAGCGGGGGGGCGAAAGAATGAGCAGTTCTTC CASSLWLAGGRKNEQFF
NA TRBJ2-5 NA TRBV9 TGTGCCAGCAGCGTAGACAGGCAAGAGACCCAGTACTTC CASSVDRQETQYF
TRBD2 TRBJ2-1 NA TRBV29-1 TGCAGCGTTGGTCGAGCGGGGGCTTACAATGAGCAGTTCTTC CSVGRAGAYNEQFF
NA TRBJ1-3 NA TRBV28 TGTGCCAGCAGTTTCAGGGGCTCCGGAAACACCATATATTTT CASSFRGSGNTIYF
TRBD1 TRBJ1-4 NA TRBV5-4 TGTGCCAGCAGCTTGGAGGGGGCCGTAACTGAAAAACTGTTTTTT CASSLEGAVTEKLFF
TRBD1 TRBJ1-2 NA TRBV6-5 TGTGCCATCTCCTGGGGAACAGGGGCGGAAGGCTACACCTTC CAISWGTGAEGYTF
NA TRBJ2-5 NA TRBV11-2 TGTGCCAGCAGCCAACAGGGCGGGGAGACCCAGTACTTC CASSQQGGETQYF
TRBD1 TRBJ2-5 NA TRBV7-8 TGTGCCAGCAGCTTAGGTTTACGGACAGGGGGAGAGACCCAGTACTTC CASSLGLRTGGETQYF
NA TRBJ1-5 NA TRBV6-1 TGTGCCAGCAGTGAAGCAGCAGGTGGTCAGCCCCAGCATTTT CASSEAAGGQPQHF
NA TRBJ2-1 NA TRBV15 TGTGCCACCAGCAGAGAAGAGGATGAGCAGTTCTTC CATSREEDEQFF
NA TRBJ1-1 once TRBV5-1 TGCGCCAGCACAACAGGGCCTAACACTGAAGCTTTCTTT CASTTGPNTEAFF
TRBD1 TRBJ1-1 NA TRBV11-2 TGTGCCAGCAGCGTCGACAGGGGGTTTAACACTGAAGCTTTCTTT CASSVDRGFNTEAFF
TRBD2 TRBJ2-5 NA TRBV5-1 TGCGCCAGCAGCTTGATAGCGGGGGTCCAAGAGACCCAGTACTTC CASSLIAGVQETQYF
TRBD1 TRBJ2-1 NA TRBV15 TGTGCCACCAGCAGAGAGACAGGGATCTACAATGAGCAGTTCTTC CATSRETGIYNEQFF
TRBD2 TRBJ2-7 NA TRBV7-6 TGTGCCAGCAGCCCCGGACTAGCGGGGTCTGACGAGCAGTACTTC CASSPGLAGSDEQYF
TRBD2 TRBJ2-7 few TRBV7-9 TGTGCCAGCAGCGCCGAAACTAGCGGGGGGGCCTACGAGCAGTACTTC CASSAETSGGAYEQYF
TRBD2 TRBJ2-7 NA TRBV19 TGTGCCAGTAGGGACACTAGCGGGGTACCCTACGAGCAGTACTTC CASRDTSGVPYEQYF
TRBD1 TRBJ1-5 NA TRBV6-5 TGTGCCAGCAACAGGGACAGGGTTGGCAATCAGCCCCAGCATTTT CASNRDRVGNQPQHF
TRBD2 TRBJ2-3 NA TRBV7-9 TGTGCCAGCAGCTTAGCAGCGGGGGGACGCACAGATACGCAGTATTTT CASSLAAGGRTDTQYF
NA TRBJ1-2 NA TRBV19 TGTGCCAGTAGTACGCTCCCCGACAGATATGGCTACACCTTC CASSTLPDRYGYTF
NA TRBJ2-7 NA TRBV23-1 TGCGCCAGCAGTCAGGGGGGTGGGCGACCGAAGACCTACGAGCAGTACTTC CASSQGGGRPKTYEQYF
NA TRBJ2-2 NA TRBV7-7 TGTGCCAGCAGCTTCGGCGGCGCGAACACCGGGGAGCTGTTTTTT CASSFGGANTGELFF
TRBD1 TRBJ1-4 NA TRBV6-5 TGTGCCAGCAGTCCCACGACAGGGGCACTGTTTTTT CASSPTTGALFF
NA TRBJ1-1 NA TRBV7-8 TGTGCCAGCAGCTTAGCTCAGGGCCCAATGAACACTGAAGCTTTCTTT CASSLAQGPMNTEAFF
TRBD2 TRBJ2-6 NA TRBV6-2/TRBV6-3 TGTGCCAGCAGTTCCCCTAGCGGGGGGGCTAGAACGGCTGGGGCCAACGTCCTGACTTTC CASSSPSGGARTAGANVLTF
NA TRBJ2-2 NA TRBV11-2 TGTGCCAGCAGCTTAAGCCGGGCCGGGGAGCTGTTTTTT CASSLSRAGELFF
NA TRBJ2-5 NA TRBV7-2 TGTGCCAGCAGCTTCCAAGGAGGGTCAGAGACCCAGTACTTC CASSFQGGSETQYF
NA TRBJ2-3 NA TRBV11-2 TGTGCCAGCAGCTTGAGGGCTTCCGGGGGCACAGATACGCAGTATTTT CASSLRASGGTDTQYF
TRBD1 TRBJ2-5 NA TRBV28 TGTGCCAGCAGTTTACTTGGGACAGGGATCCAAGAGACCCAGTACTTC CASSLLGTGIQETQYF
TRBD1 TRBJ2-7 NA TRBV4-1 TGCGCCAGCAGCCAAGAAGGGACAGCTGCCTACGAGCAGTACTTC CASSQEGTAAYEQYF
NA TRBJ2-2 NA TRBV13 TGTGCCAGCAGCATACTAGGCCCGACTGGGGAGCTATTTTTT CASSILGPTGELFF
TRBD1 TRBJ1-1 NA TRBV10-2 TGCGCCAGCAGAGCGACAGGGGCTGGAACTGAAGCTTTCTTT CASRATGAGTEAFF
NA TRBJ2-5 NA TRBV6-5 TGTGCCAGCAGCAAAATGACTAGTGGGCTACAGACCCAGTACTTC CASSKMTSGLQTQYF
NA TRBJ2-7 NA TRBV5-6 TGTGCCAGCAGCTCTCCCTTCGTTTGGACAGAACAGTACTTC CASSSPFVWTEQYF
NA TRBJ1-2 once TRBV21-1 TGTGCCAGAGGATTTGACAGTTCTCGACACTTCTATGGCTACACCTTC CARGFDSSRHFYGYTF
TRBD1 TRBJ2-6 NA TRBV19 TGTGCCAGTAGTCCTCAGGGGGCCCCCTTACAGGCCAACGTCCTGACTTTC CASSPQGAPLQANVLTF
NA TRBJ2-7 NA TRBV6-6 TGTGCCAGCAGTTCCGCCTACGAGCAGTACTTC CASSSAYEQYF
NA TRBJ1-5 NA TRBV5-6 TGTGCCAGCAGCTACCAAGACAGGAGAGATCAGCCCCAGCATTTT CASSYQDRRDQPQHF
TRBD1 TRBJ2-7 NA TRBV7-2 TGTGCCAGCAGCTCGGACAGGGAAGCTCTCGAGCAGTACTTC CASSSDREALEQYF